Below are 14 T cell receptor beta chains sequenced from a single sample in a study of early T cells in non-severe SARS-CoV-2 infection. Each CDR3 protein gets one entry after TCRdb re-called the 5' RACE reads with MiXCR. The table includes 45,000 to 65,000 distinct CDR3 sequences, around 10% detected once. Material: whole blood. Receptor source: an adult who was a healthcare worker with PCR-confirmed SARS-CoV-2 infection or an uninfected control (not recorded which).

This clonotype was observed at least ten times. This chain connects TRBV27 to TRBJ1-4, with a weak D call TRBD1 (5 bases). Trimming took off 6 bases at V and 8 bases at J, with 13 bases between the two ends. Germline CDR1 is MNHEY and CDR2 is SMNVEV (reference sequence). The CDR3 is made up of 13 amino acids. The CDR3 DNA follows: TGTGCCAGCAGATACAACCGGGGCGAAAAACTGTTTTTT. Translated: CASRYNRGEKLFF.

This CDR3 is CASSQFPDRSINTEAFF. The DNA of the CDR3 is TGCGCCAGCAGCCAATTCCCCGACAGGTCAATAAACACTGAAGCTTTCTTT. The V gene is TRBV4-1, the J gene TRBJ1-1, with a weak D call TRBD1 (6 bases). The germline V and J ends were trimmed by 2 bases and 2 bases, with 18 bases remaining between them. Germline V gives CDR1 MGHRA, CDR2 YSYEKL. This CDR3 contains 17 residues.

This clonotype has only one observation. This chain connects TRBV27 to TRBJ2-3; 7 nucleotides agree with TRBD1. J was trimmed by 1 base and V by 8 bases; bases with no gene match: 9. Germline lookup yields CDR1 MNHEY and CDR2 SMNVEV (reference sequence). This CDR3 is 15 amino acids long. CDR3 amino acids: CASGTATEGTDTQYF. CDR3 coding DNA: TGTGCCAGCGGGACAGCTACTGAAGGCACAGATACGCAGTATTTT.

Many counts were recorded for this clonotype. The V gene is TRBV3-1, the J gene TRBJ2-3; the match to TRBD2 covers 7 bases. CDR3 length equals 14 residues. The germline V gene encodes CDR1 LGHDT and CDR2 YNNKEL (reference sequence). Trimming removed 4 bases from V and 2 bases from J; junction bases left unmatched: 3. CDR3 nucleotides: TGTGCCAGCAGCCCGAGCGGGACCACAGATACGCAGTATTTT. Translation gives CASSPSGTTDTQYF.

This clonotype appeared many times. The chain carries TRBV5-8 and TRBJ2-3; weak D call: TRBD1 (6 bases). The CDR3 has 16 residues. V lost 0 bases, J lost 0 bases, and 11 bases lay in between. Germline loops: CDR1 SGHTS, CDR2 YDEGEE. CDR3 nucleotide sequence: TGTGCCAGCAGCTTGGAAGGCAGGGGAAGCACAGATACGCAGTATTTT. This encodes CASSLEGRGSTDTQYF.

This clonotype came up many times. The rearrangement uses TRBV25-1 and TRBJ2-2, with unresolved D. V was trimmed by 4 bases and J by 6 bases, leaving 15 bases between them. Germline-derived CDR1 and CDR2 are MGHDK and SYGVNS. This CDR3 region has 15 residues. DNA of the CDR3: TGTGCCAGCAGTGGGCCTCCATGGGAACCCGGGGAGCTGTTTTTT. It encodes CASSGPPWEPGELFF. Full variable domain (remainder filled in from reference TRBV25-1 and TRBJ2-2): EADIYQTPRYLVIGTGKKITLECSQTMGHDKMYWYQQDPGMELHLIHYSYGVNSTEKGDLSSESTVSRIRTEHFPLTLESARPSHTSQYLCASSGPPWEPGELFFGEGSRLTVL.

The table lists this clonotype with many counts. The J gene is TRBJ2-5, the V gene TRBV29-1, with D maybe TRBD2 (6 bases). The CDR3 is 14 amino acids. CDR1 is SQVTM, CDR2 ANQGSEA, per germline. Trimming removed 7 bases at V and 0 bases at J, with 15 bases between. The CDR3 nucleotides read TGCAGCGCAGAAGGGGTAGCGGACCAAGAGACCCAGTACTTC. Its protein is CSAEGVADQETQYF.

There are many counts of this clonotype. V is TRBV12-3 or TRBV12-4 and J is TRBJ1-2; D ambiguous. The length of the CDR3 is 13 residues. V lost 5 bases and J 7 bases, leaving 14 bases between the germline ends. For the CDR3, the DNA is TGTGCCAGCAGTCCCTCACCTGGGTCTGGCTACACCTTC. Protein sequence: CASSPSPGSGYTF.

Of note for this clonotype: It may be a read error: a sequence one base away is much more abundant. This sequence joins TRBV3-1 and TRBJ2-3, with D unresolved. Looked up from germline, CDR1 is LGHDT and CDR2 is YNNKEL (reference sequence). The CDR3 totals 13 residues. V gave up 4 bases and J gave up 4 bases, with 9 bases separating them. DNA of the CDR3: TGTGCCAGCAGCCCCCGCTCCGCAGATACGCAGTATTTT. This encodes CASSPRSADTQYF.

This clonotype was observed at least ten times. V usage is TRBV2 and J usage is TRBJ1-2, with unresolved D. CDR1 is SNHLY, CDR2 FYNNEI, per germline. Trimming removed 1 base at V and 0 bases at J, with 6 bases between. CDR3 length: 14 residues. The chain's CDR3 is CASSEGRTNYGYTF. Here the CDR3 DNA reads TGTGCCAGCAGTGAAGGCAGGACTAACTATGGCTACACCTTC.

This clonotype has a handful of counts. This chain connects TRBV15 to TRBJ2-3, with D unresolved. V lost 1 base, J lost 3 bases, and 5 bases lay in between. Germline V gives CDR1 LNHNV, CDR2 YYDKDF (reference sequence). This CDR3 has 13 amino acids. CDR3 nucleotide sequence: TGTGCCACCAGCAGAGGCATGACAGATACGCAGTATTTT. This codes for CATSRGMTDTQYF.

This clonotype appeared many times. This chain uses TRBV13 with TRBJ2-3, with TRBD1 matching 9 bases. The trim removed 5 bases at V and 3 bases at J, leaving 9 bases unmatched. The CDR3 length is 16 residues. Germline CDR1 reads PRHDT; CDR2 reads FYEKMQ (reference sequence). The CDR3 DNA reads TGTGCCAGCAGCATCGAACAGGGGGCGAGGACAGATACGCAGTATTTT. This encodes CASSIEQGARTDTQYF.

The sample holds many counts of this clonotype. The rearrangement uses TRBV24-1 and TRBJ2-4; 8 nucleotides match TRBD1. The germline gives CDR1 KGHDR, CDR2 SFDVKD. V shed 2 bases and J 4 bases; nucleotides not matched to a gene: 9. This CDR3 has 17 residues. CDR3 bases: TGTGCCACCAGTGATTCCAGGGCAGGGGGCATAAAAAACATTCAGTACTTC. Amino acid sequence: CATSDSRAGGIKNIQYF.

CDR3 bases: TGCAGTGCTAGTCCGGGACGGATGAACACTGAAGCTTTCTTT. Its translation: CSASPGRMNTEAFF. The chain couples TRBV20-1 to TRBJ1-1; a weak D match, TRBD1 (5 bases). The CDR3 contains 14 residues. V was clipped by 3 bases and J by 0 bases, with 11 bases between them. CDR1 and CDR2 from the germline V gene are DFQATT and SNEGSKA (reference sequence).